This T cell receptor beta chain is drawn from a study of T cells in Graves' hyperthyroidism and ophthalmopathy. This CDR3 has 15 amino acids. V lost 0 bases and J lost 3; bases outside the gene matches: 7. The germline V gene has CDR1 DFQATT and CDR2 SNEGSKA (reference sequence). Study-level findings and limits: Ophthalmopathy got predicted by the model a median approximately six months before its onset.

Those patients with uncontrolled infection, other autoimmune disease, pregnancy or lactation were excluded. Clinical symptoms, serum thyroxine and TRAb, thyroid ultrasound and orbital computed tomography were used for the diagnoses. Details on this clonotype: Its target is unknown.

Researchers took RNA transcripts and amplified the TCR beta CDR3 regions from them. Using the HTBI primer set, a first-round RT-PCR was run on the TCR CDR3. TCRdb ran MiXCR on the multiplex PCR reads and lists one entry per CDR3 protein. Of around 620,000 distinct CDR3 sequences listed, approximately 44% were seen once; the top ten hold about 20%. V usage is TRBV20-1 and J usage is TRBJ1-2; 7 positions match TRBD1. Sequences were obtained from peripheral blood or thyroid tissue (not recorded which). This receptor was taken from an adult woman with Graves' disease, either hyperthyroidism or ophthalmopathy (not recorded which). The CDR3 sequence: CSARETGRVDYGYTF. The CDR3 nucleotides read TGCAGTGCTAGAGAGACAGGGAGGGTTGACTATGGCTACACCTTC.